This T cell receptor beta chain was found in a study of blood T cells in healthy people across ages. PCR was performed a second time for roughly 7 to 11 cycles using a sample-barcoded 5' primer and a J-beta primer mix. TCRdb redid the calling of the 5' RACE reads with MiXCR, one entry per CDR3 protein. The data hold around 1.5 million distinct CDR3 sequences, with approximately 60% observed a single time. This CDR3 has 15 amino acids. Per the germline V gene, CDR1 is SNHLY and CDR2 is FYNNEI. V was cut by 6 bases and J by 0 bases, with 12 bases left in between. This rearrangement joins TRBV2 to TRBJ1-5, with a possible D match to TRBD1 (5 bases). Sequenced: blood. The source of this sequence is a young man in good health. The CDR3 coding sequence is TGTGCCAGCAGGCTCGACAGATATAGCAATCAGCCCCAGCATTTT. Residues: CASRLDRYSNQPQHF.